The rows below give T cell receptor beta chains drawn from one sample of a study of blood T cell repertoires in COVID-19. TCRdb keeps only in-frame clones here, not all; method: immunoSEQ multiplex PCR. This table has 95,000 to 100,000 clones, 70% to 90% appearing once. The specimen was peripheral blood. The receptors here all came from a woman between 25 and 40 years old with acute or convalescent COVID-19. The CDR3 runs from the conserved cysteine through the conserved F or W. D genes are given only for firm matches. Expanded clones are given a class, and other clones once, few, many or no size at all.

clone_size	v_call	j_call	d_call	cdr3_aa	cdr3_nt
-	TRBV5-1	TRBJ2-2	TRBD2	CASSWGGEGTGELFF	TGCGCCAGCAGCTGGGGAGGGGAAGGCACCGGGGAGCTGTTTTTT
once	TRBV11-3	TRBJ1-2	-	CASGGKQNYGYTF	TGTGCCAGCGGGGGGAAACAGAACTATGGCTACACCTTC
once	TRBV13	TRBJ2-1	TRBD2	CASSLGLAGGREQFF	TGTGCCAGCAGCTTGGGACTAGCGGGGGGTCGGGAGCAGTTCTTC
-	TRBV7-8	TRBJ2-7	TRBD1	CASSLGQGQPYEQYF	TGTGCCAGCAGCTTAGGACAGGGACAGCCCTACGAGCAGTACTTC
-	TRBV15	TRBJ2-3	TRBD1	CATSKPTGADTQYF	TGTGCCACCAGCAAACCGACAGGGGCAGATACGCAGTATTTT
few	TRBV18	TRBJ2-7	-	CASSPRQFYEQYF	TGTGCCAGCTCACCGCGACAGTTCTACGAGCAGTACTTC
-	TRBV5-1	TRBJ2-1	TRBD2	CASRPAGTSGGARNEQFF	TGCGCCAGCAGACCTGCCGGGACTAGCGGGGGGGCGAGGAATGAGCAGTTCTTC
-	TRBV27	TRBJ2-1	TRBD1	CASSFSRDRFLDEQFF	TGTGCCAGCAGTTTTTCCCGGGACAGATTTCTCGATGAGCAGTTCTTC
-	TRBV19	TRBJ2-7	-	CASSIARGSYEQYF	TGTGCCAGTAGTATAGCCCGGGGCTCCTACGAGCAGTACTTC
-	TRBV29-1	TRBJ1-2	TRBD1	CSVEKGRGRDGYTF	TGCAGCGTTGAAAAGGGCAGGGGGCGCGATGGCTACACCTTC
-	TRBV19	TRBJ1-1	-	CASSMASRKAFF	TGTGCCAGTAGTATGGCTAGCCGTAAAGCTTTCTTT
-	TRBV24-1	TRBJ2-3	-	CATRGQFTDTQYF	TGTGCCACTAGAGGACAGTTCACAGATACGCAGTATTTT
-	TRBV18	TRBJ2-2	-	CASSPWGDTGELFF	TGTGCCAGCTCACCGTGGGGGGACACCGGGGAGCTGTTTTTT
-	TRBV3-1/TRBV3-2	TRBJ2-7	TRBD1	CASSQAGTGYEQYF	TGTGCCAGCAGCCAAGCCGGGACAGGCTACGAGCAGTACTTC
-	TRBV12-5	TRBJ2-3	-	CASGSQGGARTDTQYF	TGTGCTAGTGGTTCCCAAGGCGGGGCGAGGACAGATACGCAGTATTTT